Listed below are T cell receptor beta chains from one sample, sequenced in a study of blood T cell repertoires in COVID-19. Sequencing was performed with immunoSEQ multiplex PCR; in TCRdb, only in-frame clones are kept and a portion is missing. The table lists under 200,000 clones, about 85% of them singletons, with about 22% in the top ten. The source material was peripheral blood. The receptors shown here come from a man in his 60s with active or convalescent COVID-19. Both conserved end residues are part of each CDR3. A D gene is named only where the DNA matches it firmly. Expanded clones get a size class; other rows say once, few or many, or leave the size out.

CDR3 DNA: TGTGCCAGCTCACCGAGCGGGGCTTCACCCCTCCACTTT; CDR3 protein: CASSPSGASPLHF; J gene: TRBJ1-6; clone size: -; V gene: TRBV18; D gene: -
CDR3 DNA: TGTGCCAGCAGCTCCCGCCATTCTACCTACGAGCAGTACTTC; CDR3 protein: CASSSRHSTYEQYF; J gene: TRBJ2-7; clone size: -; V gene: TRBV11-2; D gene: -
CDR3 DNA: TGTGCCAGCAGTGACCAGGGACAGGGGTATTCTGAAGCTTTCTTT; CDR3 protein: CASSDQGQGYSEAFF; J gene: TRBJ1-1; clone size: once; V gene: TRBV6-1; D gene: TRBD1
CDR3 DNA: TGCGCCAGCAGCCAATTGCTAGCGGGCCAAGAGACCCAGTACTTC; CDR3 protein: CASSQLLAGQETQYF; J gene: TRBJ2-5; clone size: -; V gene: TRBV4-1; D gene: TRBD2
CDR3 DNA: TGTGCCAGCAGTCCAGGGGGCGGTGAAGCTTTCTTT; CDR3 protein: CASSPGGGEAFF; J gene: TRBJ1-1; clone size: -; V gene: TRBV12-3/TRBV12-4; D gene: TRBD1
CDR3 DNA: TGCGCCAGCAGCTATGGACAGGGAATCCCTGAAGCTTTCTTT; CDR3 protein: CASSYGQGIPEAFF; J gene: TRBJ1-1; clone size: few; V gene: TRBV5-1; D gene: TRBD1
CDR3 DNA: TGCGCCAGCAGCCCACGAGGGGACTACCTCAATGAGCAGTTCTTC; CDR3 protein: CASSPRGDYLNEQFF; J gene: TRBJ2-1; clone size: -; V gene: TRBV5-1; D gene: TRBD2
CDR3 DNA: TGTGCCAGCAGCGAGACAGGAGACTATGGCTACACCTTC; CDR3 protein: CASSETGDYGYTF; J gene: TRBJ1-2; clone size: -; V gene: TRBV6-6; D gene: -
CDR3 DNA: TGTGCCAGTAGTATACGACAGCTGAACACTGAAGCTTTCTTT; CDR3 protein: CASSIRQLNTEAFF; J gene: TRBJ1-1; clone size: few; V gene: TRBV19; D gene: -
CDR3 DNA: TGCAGCGTAAGACAGGAGTCCACCGGGGAGCTGTTTTTT; CDR3 protein: CSVRQESTGELFF; J gene: TRBJ2-2; clone size: -; V gene: TRBV29-1; D gene: -
CDR3 DNA: TGTGCCAGCAGTTTAATAGGGGACTATGGCTACACCTTC; CDR3 protein: CASSLIGDYGYTF; J gene: TRBJ1-2; clone size: -; V gene: TRBV12-3/TRBV12-4; D gene: -
CDR3 DNA: TGCGCCAGCAGCCTAGCGGGGACCAGCACAGATACGCAGTATTTT; CDR3 protein: CASSLAGTSTDTQYF; J gene: TRBJ2-3; clone size: -; V gene: TRBV4-1; D gene: TRBD2
CDR3 DNA: TGTGCCAGCAGCGTAGAGAGGACTAGCGGATACAATGAGCAGTTCTTC; CDR3 protein: CASSVERTSGYNEQFF; J gene: TRBJ2-1; clone size: -; V gene: TRBV9; D gene: TRBD2
CDR3 DNA: TGTGCCAGCAGCCAGGGCGACAGACCCTACGAGCAGTACTTC; CDR3 protein: CASSQGDRPYEQYF; J gene: TRBJ2-7; clone size: -; V gene: TRBV3-1/TRBV3-2; D gene: -
CDR3 DNA: TGTGCCAGCAGCCCAGGACAGGGACGCTATAGCAATCAGCCCCAGCATTTT; CDR3 protein: CASSPGQGRYSNQPQHF; J gene: TRBJ1-5; clone size: -; V gene: TRBV21-1; D gene: -
CDR3 DNA: TGTGCCAGTAAATCGCGGGGGATACTGGAGACCCAGTACTTC; CDR3 protein: CASKSRGILETQYF; J gene: TRBJ2-5; clone size: -; V gene: TRBV19; D gene: TRBD2
CDR3 DNA: TGCAGCGTTGAAGGCCCGGACAGGGGGGTTGAAGCTTTCTTT; CDR3 protein: CSVEGPDRGVEAFF; J gene: TRBJ1-1; clone size: -; V gene: TRBV29-1; D gene: TRBD1
CDR3 DNA: TGTGCCAGCAGCTTGGCCCAACAGGGGGCTGGGGAGACCCAGTACTTC; CDR3 protein: CASSLAQQGAGETQYF; J gene: TRBJ2-5; clone size: once; V gene: TRBV7-2; D gene: TRBD1
CDR3 DNA: TGTGCCAGCAGCCGGGGAGGGGGGAAAAACATTCAGTACTTC; CDR3 protein: CASSRGGGKNIQYF; J gene: TRBJ2-4; clone size: once; V gene: TRBV3-1/TRBV3-2; D gene: -
CDR3 DNA: TGCGCCAGCAGCCAGGAGGGTAACCCCGAGACCCAGTACTTC; CDR3 protein: CASSQEGNPETQYF; J gene: TRBJ2-5; clone size: -; V gene: TRBV4-1; D gene: -
CDR3 DNA: TGTGCCAGCAGCCCGCGTCAGGAGGCTGGGGACACTGAAGCTTTCTTT; CDR3 protein: CASSPRQEAGDTEAFF; J gene: TRBJ1-1; clone size: -; V gene: TRBV5-4; D gene: -
CDR3 DNA: TGCGCCAGCAGCCAAGAAAGGCAGGGGAGTTCACCCCTCCACTTT; CDR3 protein: CASSQERQGSSPLHF; J gene: TRBJ1-6; clone size: -; V gene: TRBV4-1; D gene: -
CDR3 DNA: TGTGCCAGCAGCCCCGGACAGGGCTATGGCTACACCTTC; CDR3 protein: CASSPGQGYGYTF; J gene: TRBJ1-2; clone size: -; V gene: TRBV7-3; D gene: TRBD1
CDR3 DNA: TGCGCCAGCAGCTTGGTCAAAGGGACAGAATCCGACGAGCAGTACTTC; CDR3 protein: CASSLVKGTESDEQYF; J gene: TRBJ2-7; clone size: -; V gene: TRBV5-1; D gene: TRBD1
CDR3 DNA: TGTGCCAGCAGTTACGGGCAGGGGTGGCAGACCCAGTACTTC; CDR3 protein: CASSYGQGWQTQYF; J gene: TRBJ2-5; clone size: -; V gene: TRBV6-5; D gene: -
CDR3 DNA: TGTGCCAGCAGCCCGACAGGGAACACTGAAGCTTTCTTT; CDR3 protein: CASSPTGNTEAFF; J gene: TRBJ1-1; clone size: once; V gene: TRBV3-1/TRBV3-2; D gene: -
CDR3 DNA: TGTGCCAGAAGCCATCATTGGACAGGGGGGAACACAGATACGCAGTATTTT; CDR3 protein: CARSHHWTGGNTDTQYF; J gene: TRBJ2-3; clone size: -; V gene: TRBV5-3; D gene: TRBD1
CDR3 DNA: TGTGCCAGCAGTATACAGGGTGTAGAGACCCAGTACTTC; CDR3 protein: CASSIQGVETQYF; J gene: TRBJ2-5; clone size: -; V gene: TRBV5-6; D gene: -
CDR3 DNA: TGTGCCAGTAGTAGGACAGGGGGTACCTACGAGCAGTACTTC; CDR3 protein: CASSRTGGTYEQYF; J gene: TRBJ2-7; clone size: once; V gene: TRBV19; D gene: TRBD1
CDR3 DNA: TGTGCCAGCAGTGTAACAGGGGTAGAGACTGAAGCTTTCTTT; CDR3 protein: CASSVTGVETEAFF; J gene: TRBJ1-1; clone size: few; V gene: TRBV2; D gene: TRBD1
CDR3 DNA: TGCGCCAGCAGCTCGGGCCAGGGACTCATGAACACTGAAGCTTTCTTT; CDR3 protein: CASSSGQGLMNTEAFF; J gene: TRBJ1-1; clone size: -; V gene: TRBV5-1; D gene: -
CDR3 DNA: TGTGCCAGCAGTTACTCAGCATGGGACAGGGGGAATAGCAATCAGCCCCAGCATTTT; CDR3 protein: CASSYSAWDRGNSNQPQHF; J gene: TRBJ1-5; clone size: -; V gene: TRBV6-2/TRBV6-3; D gene: TRBD1
CDR3 DNA: TGTGCCAGCAGTTACGGGGGGGGCTATGGCTACACCTTC; CDR3 protein: CASSYGGGYGYTF; J gene: TRBJ1-2; clone size: -; V gene: TRBV6-5; D gene: -
CDR3 DNA: TGTGCCATCAGTGAGTCGATGGAGGGCGGGGAGCTGTTTTTT; CDR3 protein: CAISESMEGGELFF; J gene: TRBJ2-2; clone size: -; V gene: TRBV10-3; D gene: -
CDR3 DNA: TGTGCCAGCAGCTTGTTAGGCGGGGGGAACACCGGGGAGCTGTTTTTT; CDR3 protein: CASSLLGGGNTGELFF; J gene: TRBJ2-2; clone size: -; V gene: TRBV5-5; D gene: TRBD2
CDR3 DNA: TGTGCCAGCAGTTACCAGGGCTTCTACAATGAGCAGTTCTTC; CDR3 protein: CASSYQGFYNEQFF; J gene: TRBJ2-1; clone size: -; V gene: TRBV6-5; D gene: -
CDR3 DNA: TGTGCCAGCAGCTTAGATCGAAGGGGAGGAGCTTTCTTT; CDR3 protein: CASSLDRRGGAFF; J gene: TRBJ1-1; clone size: -; V gene: TRBV7-9; D gene: -
CDR3 DNA: TGTGCCAGCTCACCATCCAGGGTGGAGACCCAGTACTTC; CDR3 protein: CASSPSRVETQYF; J gene: TRBJ2-5; clone size: -; V gene: TRBV18; D gene: -
CDR3 DNA: TGCGCCAGCAGCCAGCCGGGACAGCACACTGAAGCTTTCTTT; CDR3 protein: CASSQPGQHTEAFF; J gene: TRBJ1-1; clone size: few; V gene: TRBV5-1; D gene: TRBD1
CDR3 DNA: TGTGCCAGCAGCTTAGACAGGGGTTGGGTCACTGAAGCTTTCTTT; CDR3 protein: CASSLDRGWVTEAFF; J gene: TRBJ1-1; clone size: -; V gene: TRBV7-9; D gene: TRBD1
CDR3 DNA: TGTGCCAGCCCCTGCACGGGGGTATCGGCCCCAGAAGCTTTCTTT; CDR3 protein: CASPCTGVSAPEAFF; J gene: TRBJ1-1; clone size: -; V gene: TRBV3-1/TRBV3-2; D gene: -
CDR3 DNA: TGTGCCACCGGGGGGATGGGAAGCTCCTACGAGCAGTACTTC; CDR3 protein: CATGGMGSSYEQYF; J gene: TRBJ2-7; clone size: -; V gene: TRBV15; D gene: -
CDR3 DNA: TGTGCCAGCAGTGAACCCACAGGCTATGGCTACACCTTC; CDR3 protein: CASSEPTGYGYTF; J gene: TRBJ1-2; clone size: -; V gene: TRBV2; D gene: -
CDR3 DNA: TGTGCCAGTAGTACAGGACAGATTGAAGCTTTCTTT; CDR3 protein: CASSTGQIEAFF; J gene: TRBJ1-1; clone size: -; V gene: TRBV19; D gene: -
CDR3 DNA: TGTGCCAGCAGCGACAGGGCGGGCAATCAGCCCCAGCATTTT; CDR3 protein: CASSDRAGNQPQHF; J gene: TRBJ1-5; clone size: -; V gene: TRBV7-2; D gene: TRBD1
CDR3 DNA: TGTGCCAGCAGCGAAGAACTAGCGGGGGGCTACAATGAGCAGTTCTTC; CDR3 protein: CASSEELAGGYNEQFF; J gene: TRBJ2-1; clone size: -; V gene: TRBV9; D gene: TRBD2
CDR3 DNA: TGTGCCACCAGTGATCCCAGGGCCAACAATGAGCAGTTCTTC; CDR3 protein: CATSDPRANNEQFF; J gene: TRBJ2-1; clone size: -; V gene: TRBV24-1; D gene: -
CDR3 DNA: TGTGCCACCAGTGATCCACAGGGCCCCACAGATACGCAGTATTTT; CDR3 protein: CATSDPQGPTDTQYF; J gene: TRBJ2-3; clone size: -; V gene: TRBV24-1; D gene: -
CDR3 DNA: TGTGCCAGCTCATACGACTCAGGGCGCGGTGAAAAACTGTTTTTT; CDR3 protein: CASSYDSGRGEKLFF; J gene: TRBJ1-4; clone size: -; V gene: TRBV18; D gene: -
CDR3 DNA: TGTGCCAGCAGCCAAGGGGGGGGGAATCAGCCCCAGCATTTT; CDR3 protein: CASSQGGGNQPQHF; J gene: TRBJ1-5; clone size: -; V gene: TRBV3-1/TRBV3-2; D gene: -
CDR3 DNA: TGTGCCAGCAGTTTCTGGAACGGGGCAGATACGCAGTATTTT; CDR3 protein: CASSFWNGADTQYF; J gene: TRBJ2-3; clone size: few; V gene: TRBV27; D gene: -
CDR3 DNA: TGCAGCGTCCAGGATATCTATGGCTACACCTTC; CDR3 protein: CSVQDIYGYTF; J gene: TRBJ1-2; clone size: once; V gene: TRBV29-1; D gene: -
CDR3 DNA: TGTGCCAGCAGTTTAGGTCGGGGGTATAATTCACCCCTCCACTTT; CDR3 protein: CASSLGRGYNSPLHF; J gene: TRBJ1-6; clone size: -; V gene: TRBV27; D gene: -
CDR3 DNA: TGTGCCAGCAGCTTAGTCCCAAAGAGGGGGCTCGCCAAAAACATTCAGTACTTC; CDR3 protein: CASSLVPKRGLAKNIQYF; J gene: TRBJ2-4; clone size: -; V gene: TRBV11-2; D gene: TRBD1
CDR3 DNA: TGCGCCAGCAGCTTGCAGGGCGCGAGCACAGATACGCAGTATTTT; CDR3 protein: CASSLQGASTDTQYF; J gene: TRBJ2-3; clone size: -; V gene: TRBV5-1; D gene: -
CDR3 DNA: TGCGCCAGCAGCCCGACAGGGGGAGGAGATACGCAGTATTTT; CDR3 protein: CASSPTGGGDTQYF; J gene: TRBJ2-3; clone size: -; V gene: TRBV5-1; D gene: TRBD1
CDR3 DNA: TGTGCCAGCAGTTTAAGACGTGGGCAGGGTAGCACAGATACGCAGTATTTT; CDR3 protein: CASSLRRGQGSTDTQYF; J gene: TRBJ2-3; clone size: -; V gene: TRBV27; D gene: -
CDR3 DNA: TGTGCCAGCAGTTTAGAACGGGGCACTGAAGCTTTCTTT; CDR3 protein: CASSLERGTEAFF; J gene: TRBJ1-1; clone size: -; V gene: TRBV12-3/TRBV12-4; D gene: -
CDR3 DNA: TGTGCCAGCCACCCATTAAGGGGGAACGGGGAGCTGTTTTTT; CDR3 protein: CASHPLRGNGELFF; J gene: TRBJ2-2; clone size: -; V gene: TRBV18; D gene: -